This T cell receptor beta chain derives from a study of cytomegalovirus exposure and HLA in healthy donors. General observations from the study: Association of a missense DCLRE1C variant with TCR beta V- and J-gene trimming was reported in a later analysis. A later analysis found common viral pathogens apparently linked to several of the most significant clusters.

A multiplex PCR was run with 60 Vbeta primers and 13 Jbeta primers. Here immunoSEQ multiplex PCR was the method, and the copy in TCRdb shows in-frame clones only, minus some. The data show some 130,000 clones, 70% to 80% seen once. The CDR3 is made up of 14 amino acids. The V gene's germline CDR1 is MNHNS and CDR2 SASEGT. V was pared by 8 bases and J by 4 bases, with 6 bases of the junction left unmatched. Worth noting for this clone: The antigen remains undetermined.

Source material: PBMCs. The rearrangement uses TRBV6-1 and TRBJ2-7; 12 bases line up with TRBD2. The TCR originated in a man between 25 and 39 years old in good health and CMV-seronegative. CDR3 in DNA: TGTGCCAGCTACTTAGGACTAGCGGGGTACGAGCAGTACTTC. It encodes CASYLGLAGYEQYF.